The rows below give T cell receptor beta chains drawn from one sample of a study of T cells in Graves' hyperthyroidism and ophthalmopathy. Each CDR3 protein is one row after TCRdb ran MiXCR on the multiplex PCR reads. Found here are roughly 300,000 distinct CDR3 sequences, around 20% of them singletons; the top ten hold 50% to 65%. Sequenced input: blood. These receptors came from a woman between 50 and 59 years old with Graves' hyperthyroidism. CDR3s include the opening cysteine and the closing phenylalanine or tryptophan. D genes are given only for firm matches. Expanded clones are given a class, and other clones once, few, many or no size at all.

v_call,j_call,clone_size,cdr3_length,d_call,cdr3_nt,cdr3_aa
TRBV7-8,TRBJ1-5,many,17,TRBD1,TGTGCCAGCAGCTTAGGGACAGGGGGCATAACCAATCAGCCCCAGCATTTT,CASSLGTGGITNQPQHF
TRBV20-1,TRBJ2-2,many,17,.,TGCAGTGCTAGAGACCCACAGGGGGGGGTTAGGACCGGGGAGCTGTTTTTT,CSARDPQGGVRTGELFF
TRBV28,TRBJ1-2,many,15,.,TGTGCCAGCAGTTTACAATTCGGCAGGGGCGGAGGCTACACCTTC,CASSLQFGRGGGYTF
TRBV24-1,TRBJ2-1,.,14,.,TGTGCCACCAGGGAGGGGGGAGTAAACAATGAGCAGTTCTTC,CATREGGVNNEQFF
TRBV5-1,TRBJ2-7,.,14,.,TGCGCCAGCAGCTTGGCACAGGAAGGTGACGAGCAGTACTTC,CASSLAQEGDEQYF
TRBV5-1,TRBJ2-1,many,15,.,TGCGCCAGCAGCTTGGCCACCGGGACATTCAATGAGCAGTTCTTC,CASSLATGTFNEQFF
TRBV20-1,TRBJ1-6,many,14,TRBD1,TGCAGTGTTAGGGGACAGGACTATAATTCACCCCTCCACTTT,CSVRGQDYNSPLHF
TRBV12-3/TRBV12-4,TRBJ2-3,.,17,TRBD1,TGTGCCAGCAGCCCACTTAGGACAGGGGGTTCATCAGATACGCAGTATTTT,CASSPLRTGGSSDTQYF
TRBV19,TRBJ2-3,many,14,.,TGTGCCAGTAGTATAGGACATCGGGCAGATACGCAGTATTTT,CASSIGHRADTQYF
TRBV7-2,TRBJ2-7,.,14,.,TGTGCCAGCAGCTTAAGACAGCGCTCCTACGAGCAGTACTTC,CASSLRQRSYEQYF
TRBV28,TRBJ2-3,.,14,.,TGTGCCAGCAGTTTAATAGCGGACACAGATACGCAGTATTTT,CASSLIADTDTQYF
TRBV20-1,TRBJ2-1,.,12,.,TGCAGTGCTGGACCTTTGGGCGCTAGTTTCTTCTTC,CSAGPLGASFFF
TRBV20-1,TRBJ2-1,many,15,.,TGCAGTGCTAGAGAAGAAGGGAATATCTACAATGAGCAGTTCTTC,CSAREEGNIYNEQFF
TRBV24-1,TRBJ2-7,.,13,.,TGTGCCACCAGTGATTTGGATTTACGAGGGCAGTACTTC,CATSDLDLRGQYF
TRBV5-1,TRBJ2-3,few,15,TRBD1,TGCGCCAGTCTCCGGGACAGACCCGATACAGATACGCAGTATTTT,CASLRDRPDTDTQYF
TRBV18,TRBJ2-5,many,15,.,TGTGCCAGCTCACCACCTTCTGGCCAGGCTGGGACCCAGTACTTC,CASSPPSGQAGTQYF
TRBV12-3/TRBV12-4,TRBJ1-2,.,14,.,TGTGCCAGCAGTCTGATCCGATCTACAGTGGGCTACACCTTC,CASSLIRSTVGYTF
TRBV2,TRBJ2-4,many,15,TRBD1,TGTGCCAGCAGCGGACAGGGACTAGCCAAAAACATTCAGTACTTC,CASSGQGLAKNIQYF
TRBV3-1,TRBJ1-5,.,13,.,TGTGCCAGCAGCCAAGATCTATCCCAGCCCCAGCATTTT,CASSQDLSQPQHF
TRBV7-9,TRBJ1-1,few,12,.,TGTGCCAGCAGCTTAGCGCAAGGTAGCGCTTTCTTT,CASSLAQGSAFF
TRBV10-3,TRBJ2-1,many,11,.,TGTGCCATCGCCAGGGGGGCTGAGCAGTTCTTC,CAIARGAEQFF
TRBV6-2/TRBV6-3,TRBJ1-1,.,13,.,TGTGCCAGCAACCCGAGTGGGAACACTGAAGCTTTCTTT,CASNPSGNTEAFF
TRBV19,TRBJ1-1,many,15,.,TGTGCCAGTAGATCAGGTGTGTTGGGAGGAACTGAAGCTTTCTTT,CASRSGVLGGTEAFF
TRBV19,TRBJ1-5,.,14,.,TGTGCCAGTAATTCGGGTAAGAAAAATCAGCCCCAGCATTTT,CASNSGKKNQPQHF
TRBV12-3/TRBV12-4,TRBJ2-7,.,14,TRBD2,TGTGCCAGCAGGAAGCGGGAGCCGGGAGAAGAGCAGTACTTC,CASRKREPGEEQYF
TRBV2,TRBJ1-1,many,15,.,TGTGCCAGCAGCTTTAGACAGACCATGAACACTGAAGCTTTCTTT,CASSFRQTMNTEAFF
TRBV9,TRBJ1-6,few,14,.,TGTGCCAGCAGCGTAGCAGACAGTAATTCACCCCTCCACTTT,CASSVADSNSPLHF
TRBV4-2,TRBJ2-3,.,14,.,TGTGCCAGCAGCCAGGCGGGGAAGACAGATACGCAGTATTTT,CASSQAGKTDTQYF
TRBV27,TRBJ2-6,few,13,TRBD1,TGTGCCAGCGGGACAGGTGGGGCCAACGTCCTGACTTTC,CASGTGGANVLTF
TRBV20-1,TRBJ1-1,.,14,TRBD1,TGCAGTGCTAGAGAAACAGGGGTTAACACTGAAGCTTTCTTT,CSARETGVNTEAFF
TRBV5-1,TRBJ2-1,.,14,TRBD2,TGCGCCAGCACCCCCACCCGGGGGAGGGATGAGCAGTTCTTC,CASTPTRGRDEQFF
TRBV9,TRBJ1-3,many,14,.,TGTGCCAGCAGTGTGGAGGGCTCTGGAAACACCATATATTTT,CASSVEGSGNTIYF
TRBV10-3,TRBJ1-1,many,11,.,TGTGCCATCGTGTCTGGAAGGGAAGCTTTCTTT,CAIVSGREAFF
TRBV6-1,TRBJ2-1,many,15,TRBD1,TGTGCCAGCAGTGAACGGGGACAGCCCTACAATGAGCAGTTCTTC,CASSERGQPYNEQFF
TRBV7-9,TRBJ1-6,few,15,.,TGTGCCAGCAGCTCGCAGGACAGTCATAATTCACCCCTCCACTTT,CASSSQDSHNSPLHF
TRBV28,TRBJ2-3,many,14,.,TGTGCCAGCAGTTTTCACGGGCGACCAGATACGCAGTATTTT,CASSFHGRPDTQYF
TRBV29-1,TRBJ2-7,.,13,TRBD1,TGCAGCGTTGGCAGGGGGCTTTCCTACGAGCAGTACTTC,CSVGRGLSYEQYF
TRBV9,TRBJ2-3,few,16,TRBD2,TGTGCCAGCAGCAGGTTAGCGGGGGGCAGCACAGATACGCAGTATTTT,CASSRLAGGSTDTQYF
TRBV11-2,TRBJ2-7,once,13,TRBD2,TGTGCCAGCAGCAGGGGAGGGCCCTACGAGCAGTACTTC,CASSRGGPYEQYF
TRBV7-3,TRBJ2-1,many,15,TRBD2,TGTGCCAGCAGCTCCTCACTAGCGGGGTTTAATGAGCAGTTCTTC,CASSSSLAGFNEQFF
TRBV9,TRBJ1-5,many,15,.,TGTGCCAGCAGCGCACTGGGGGGGCCCAATCAGCCCCAGCATTTT,CASSALGGPNQPQHF
TRBV12-3/TRBV12-4,TRBJ1-1,many,14,TRBD1,TGTGCCAGCACTCGGACAGGGGCGAACACTGAAGCTTTCTTT,CASTRTGANTEAFF